This TCR beta chain was captured by sequencing in a study of graft-versus-host responses after intestinal transplantation. This clone is a singleton in its sample. Its specificity is not known. CDR1 is ENHRY and CDR2 is SYGVKD in the germline V gene. V was trimmed by 6 bases and J by 6 bases, leaving 15 bases between them. The CDR3 length is 13 residues. Here immunoSEQ multiplex PCR was the method, and the copy in TCRdb shows in-frame clones only, minus some. The sample has about 120,000 clones; approximately 95% are singletons. The specimen comprised unstimulated CD4+ T cells sorted from spleen or lymph node cells, sampled before intestinal transplant. The TCR was taken from a human donor who received an intestinal transplant. This chain uses TRBV10-3 with TRBJ2-7; no clear D. CDR3 nucleotides: TGTGCCATCAGAGGACCCAATGTGGGCGAGCAGTACTTC. Its translation is CAIRGPNVGEQYF.